Listed below are T cell receptor beta chains from one sample, sequenced in a study of blood T cell repertoires in COVID-19. The assay was immunoSEQ multiplex PCR, and TCRdb's table has in-frame clones only and misses some. The sample lists under 150,000 clones, approximately 86% seen once, with around 20% in the top ten. What was sequenced was peripheral blood. Every receptor here comes from a woman aged 45-59 years who had recovered from COVID-19. Each CDR3 is given without its conserved first and last residue. A D gene is named only where the DNA matches it firmly.

d_gene	v_gene	j_gene	CDR3aa
TRBD1	TRBV7-2	TRBJ1-2	ASSYRTGQANT
TRBD1	TRBV11-2	TRBJ1-3	ASSWDSLYTIY
TRBD2	TRBV5-4	TRBJ2-7	ASSGSGTSGYEQY
.	TRBV2	TRBJ2-7	ASSGYYEQY
.	TRBV12-5	TRBJ2-2	ASGLVLLGKGPGELF
TRBD1	TRBV19	TRBJ1-4	ASTNRGLNEKLF
.	TRBV6-6	TRBJ2-7	ASSRLYSYEQY
.	TRBV19	TRBJ1-3	ASSDKGTGNTIY
TRBD2	TRBV7-9	TRBJ2-4	ASSPSWTSGPKNIQY
.	TRBV11-3	TRBJ2-5	ASSLGPGQETQY
.	TRBV11-2	TRBJ2-7	ASSPGSGASYEQY
TRBD1	TRBV6-1	TRBJ1-2	ASSEPTGTGGLGYT
.	TRBV2	TRBJ2-3	ASMSRRTGRVTDTQY
TRBD1	TRBV7-9	TRBJ2-1	ASSLRQGSHNEQF
TRBD1	TRBV18	TRBJ1-2	ASSLLNPGQEARGGYT
.	TRBV7-2	TRBJ2-7	ASSLGPGDSYEQY
.	TRBV7-2	TRBJ2-3	ASRPGDLDTQY
TRBD1	TRBV7-9	TRBJ2-7	ASSVPGTGIEQY
TRBD1	TRBV12-3/TRBV12-4	TRBJ1-1	ASSRQGSTEAF
TRBD1	TRBV30	TRBJ1-3	AWSTGQDGNTIY
.	TRBV28	TRBJ2-7	ASTPRAGAGQTYEQY
.	TRBV3-1/TRBV3-2	TRBJ1-6	ASSQEAASSYNSPLH
.	TRBV5-4	TRBJ2-1	ASSLGGSYNEQF